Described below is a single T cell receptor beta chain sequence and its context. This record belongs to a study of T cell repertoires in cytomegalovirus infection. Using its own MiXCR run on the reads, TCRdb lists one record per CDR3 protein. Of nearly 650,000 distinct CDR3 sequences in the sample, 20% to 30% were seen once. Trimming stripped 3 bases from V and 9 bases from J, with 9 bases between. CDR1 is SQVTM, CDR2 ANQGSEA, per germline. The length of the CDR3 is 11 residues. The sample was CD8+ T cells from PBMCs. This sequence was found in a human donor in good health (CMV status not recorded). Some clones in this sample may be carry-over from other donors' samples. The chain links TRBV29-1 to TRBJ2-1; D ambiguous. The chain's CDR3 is CSVEYRSEQFF. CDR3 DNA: TGCAGCGTTGAGTACCGATCTGAGCAGTTCTTC.